The 31 T cell receptor beta chains below come from one sample, sequenced in a study of patients and donors after allogeneic stem cell transplantation. One entry per CDR3 protein results from TCRdb running MiXCR on the RT-PCR reads. The table has hundreds of thousands of distinct CDR3 sequences, roughly 16% seen once. Sequencing was performed on blood, either unsorted or a sorted T cell fraction (not recorded which). Receptors originate from a human donor who was either an allogeneic HSCT recipient or a stem cell or donor lymphocyte infusion donor (not recorded which). It is not recorded whose cells these are; they may come from a transplant donor.

This clonotype came up a few times. This sequence joins TRBV3-1 and TRBJ2-1; TRBD2 matches at 10 bases. Germline assignment: CDR1 LGHDT and CDR2 YNNKEL (reference sequence). V dropped 3 bases and J dropped 6; count of bases not matched to a gene: 8. The CDR3 runs to 16 residues. CDR3 sequence reads: CASSQISGGPTNEQFF. Written as DNA, the CDR3 is TGTGCCAGCAGCCAGATTAGCGGGGGGCCCACCAATGAGCAGTTCTTC.

The chain has TRBV12-3 or TRBV12-4 and TRBJ2-5, with 8 bases aligning to TRBD2. Losses at the gene ends were 4 bases for V and 0 bases for J; bases not matched to a gene: 10. This CDR3 spans 17 amino acids. The chain's CDR3 is CASSYRLGGADQETQYF. The CDR3 DNA is TGTGCCAGCAGTTATCGCCTCGGGGGGGCAGACCAAGAGACCCAGTACTTC.

This clonotype has a handful of counts. The chain recombines TRBV7-6 with TRBJ1-5; 9 bases align to TRBD1. The germline V gene encodes CDR1 SGHVS and CDR2 FNYEAQ. The CDR3 contains 16 residues. The trim removed 1 base at V and 7 bases at J, leaving 8 bases unmatched. This chain's CDR3 is CASSLGGTGTAQPQHF. CDR3 sequence (DNA): TGTGCCAGCAGCTTAGGTGGGACAGGGACAGCCCAGCCCCAGCATTTT.

This clonotype appeared many times. This chain uses TRBV7-9 with TRBJ2-2; 14 bases are a match to TRBD2. In germline, CDR1 is SEHNR, CDR2 FQNEAQ (reference sequence). The CDR3 has 17 amino acids. The ends lost 6 bases at V and 2 bases at J; junction bases unmatched: 5. The DNA for the CDR3 is TGTGCCAGCAGGGGACTAGCGGGAGAGCGTAACACCGGGGAGCTGTTTTTT. It translates to CASRGLAGERNTGELFF.

This clonotype was observed at least ten times. The gene calls are TRBV6-5 and TRBJ2-1; a possible D gene is TRBD2 (5 bases). With 5 bases removed from V and 6 bases from J, the gap between germline ends came to 8 bases. Germline values: CDR1 MNHEY, CDR2 SVGAGI. The CDR3 has 12 residues. The CDR3 bases are TGTGCCAGCAGTCGGACTGTCAATGAGCAGTTCTTC. Its translation is CASSRTVNEQFF.

This chain links TRBV29-1 with TRBJ2-1; 9 bases align to TRBD1. Germline loops: CDR1 SQVTM, CDR2 ANQGSEA. The CDR3 runs 13 residues. The trim removed 7 bases at V and 4 bases at J, leaving 5 bases unmatched. CDR3 sequence reads: CSAPGQGYNEQFF. In DNA form, the CDR3 reads TGCAGCGCACCGGGACAGGGATACAATGAGCAGTTCTTC.

A note on this clonotype: This could be a read error, since a much larger clone is one nucleotide away. This rearrangement joins TRBV6-4 to TRBJ2-3; 9 bases are shared with TRBD1. Trimming removed 5 bases from V and 1 base from J; junction bases left unmatched: 1. CDR3 size: 14 residues. Germline V lookup: CDR1 MRHNA, CDR2 SNTAGT. CDR3 DNA sequence: TGTGCCAGCAGTAGGACAGGGGGCACAGATACGCAGTATTTT. It specifies CASSRTGGTDTQYF.

At least ten counts were recorded for this clonotype. The V call is TRBV6-5, the J call TRBJ1-4; perhaps TRBD1 as D (6 bases). Trimming left V 6 bases short and J 11 bases short, with 13 bases between. The CDR3 contains 12 residues. Germline V CDR1 and CDR2: MNHEY, SVGAGI. As DNA, the CDR3 is TGTGCCAGCAGCTCACAGGGAGGGAAACTGTTTTTT. Its protein is CASSSQGGKLFF.

In this sample, this clonotype turned up a few times. The chain uses TRBV7-9 and TRBJ1-6; possible D gene TRBD1, 5 bases. V dropped 5 bases and J dropped 10 bases, with 9 bases sitting between them. The V gene's germline CDR1 is SEHNR and CDR2 FQNEAQ (reference sequence). This CDR3 region has 12 residues. The CDR3 loop is CASSHRGSPLHF. In nucleotides, the CDR3 is TGTGCCAGCAGCCATCGGGGGTCACCCCTCCACTTT. The complete variable domain, with remaining parts taken from reference TRBV7-9 and TRBJ1-6, reads DTGVSQNPRHKITKRGQNVTFRCDPISEHNRLYWYRQTLGQGPEFLTYFQNEAQLEKSRLLSDRFSAERPKGSFSTLEIQRTEQGDSAMYLCASSHRGSPLHFGNGTRLTVT.

This clonotype was detected many times. The chain joins TRBV10-3 to TRBJ1-3; D gene uncertain. The germline V gene has CDR1 ENHRY and CDR2 SYGVKD. V lost 3 bases, J lost 0 bases, and 9 bases lay in between. The CDR3 loop spans 15 amino acids. CDR3 protein: CAISDGPISGNTIYF. The CDR3 coding sequence is TGTGCCATCAGTGACGGCCCAATCTCTGGAAACACCATATATTTT.

The chain employs TRBV7-2 and TRBJ2-5; TRBD1 matches 10 bases. CDR1 SGHTA and CDR2 FQGNSA come from the germline V gene. V was pared by 2 bases and J by 5 bases, with 5 bases of the junction left unmatched. CDR3 length: 15 residues. CDR3 loop: CASSLRDRGWETQYF. CDR3 nucleotides: TGTGCCAGCAGCTTAAGGGACAGGGGTTGGGAGACCCAGTACTTC.

This clonotype has only a few counts. The chain employs TRBV5-1 and TRBJ2-3; D not resolved. The CDR3 is 16 amino acids. V dropped 1 base and J dropped 1 base, with 13 bases sitting between them. Germline CDR1 is SGHRS and CDR2 is YFSETQ. The CDR3 is CASSLHHRVGTDTQYF. In nucleotides, the CDR3 is TGCGCCAGCAGCTTGCATCATCGGGTTGGCACAGATACGCAGTATTTT.

The rearrangement joins TRBV5-5 to TRBJ1-5; D gene unclear. The CDR3 totals 17 residues. V was trimmed by 2 bases and J by 1 base, leaving 16 bases between them. Germline assignment: CDR1 SGHKS and CDR2 YYEKEE (reference sequence). Here the CDR3 DNA reads TGTGCCAGCAGCTTAGGCCTAGTAGGGCGAAGCAATCAGCCCCAGCATTTT. This gives the protein CASSLGLVGRSNQPQHF.

This chain links TRBV7-9 with TRBJ1-2; D not resolved. In germline, CDR1 is SEHNR, CDR2 FQNEAQ (reference sequence). CDR3 length: 12 residues. The ends were cut back, 6 bases at V and 6 bases at J, with 11 bases in the middle. For the CDR3, the DNA is TGTGCCAGCAGTCCGGGGAGGGATGGCTACACCTTC. This gives the protein CASSPGRDGYTF. The full variable domain, its missing parts supplied by reference TRBV7-9 and TRBJ1-2, is DTGVSQNPRHKITKRGQNVTFRCDPISEHNRLYWYRQTLGQGPEFLTYFQNEAQLEKSRLLSDRFSAERPKGSFSTLEIQRTEQGDSAMYLCASSPGRDGYTFGSGTRLTVV.

In this sample, this clonotype turned up a few times. The chain joins TRBV10-3 to TRBJ2-5, with 9 bases aligning to TRBD2. The CDR3 length is 16 residues. The germline V gene has CDR1 ENHRY and CDR2 SYGVKD. Trimming took 4 bases from V and 3 from J; bases not matched to a gene: 9. The CDR3, as DNA: TGTGCCATCAGTGGCGGGAGGGCCGATTCGGAAGAGACCCAGTACTTC. Its translation: CAISGGRADSEETQYF.

This rearrangement joins TRBV6-1 to TRBJ1-1, with unresolved D. Trimming shortened V by 7 bases and J by 4 bases, and 13 bases separated the two germline ends. Germline CDR1 is MNHNS and CDR2 is SASEGT. CDR3 length: 13 residues. The CDR3 region is CASTARSGTEAFF. In nucleotides, the CDR3 is TGTGCCAGCACCGCTCGGAGTGGCACTGAAGCTTTCTTT.

In this sample, this clonotype turned up many times. The chain combines TRBV20-1 with TRBJ2-1; D is undetermined. The length of the CDR3 is 10 residues. Deletions cut 8 bases from V and 7 bases from J, with 9 bases between. Looked up from germline, CDR1 is DFQATT and CDR2 is SNEGSKA (reference sequence). In DNA form, the CDR3 reads TGCAGTCCGAGATGGAATGAGCAGTTCTTC. The encoded protein is CSPRWNEQFF.

A few counts support this clonotype. The chain employs TRBV7-2 and TRBJ1-5; D gene ambiguous. Trimming took off 1 base at V and 7 bases at J, with 14 bases between the two ends. Germline assignment: CDR1 SGHTA and CDR2 FQGNSA. The CDR3 covers 15 residues. The CDR3 protein is CASSLEGTGLQPQHF. The CDR3, as DNA: TGTGCCAGCAGCTTAGAGGGCACCGGCCTACAGCCCCAGCATTTT.

The rearrangement uses TRBV2 and TRBJ1-3, with D perhaps TRBD1 (5 bases). Trimming stripped 6 bases from V and 0 bases from J, with 21 bases between. The CDR3 loop spans 18 amino acids. In germline, CDR1 is SNHLY, CDR2 FYNNEI. This chain's CDR3 is CASSQGIVYSLSGNTIYF. In DNA, the CDR3 is TGTGCCAGCAGCCAGGGTATCGTTTACTCTCTCTCTGGAAACACCATATATTTT.

This clonotype came up a few times. CDR3 nucleotide sequence: TGTGCCATAGGACAGGGCCACACAGATACGCAGTATTTT. Its protein product is CAIGQGHTDTQYF. The rearrangement links TRBV10-3 to TRBJ2-3; 8 bases agree with TRBD1. The J segment lost 2 bases and the V segment lost 9 bases, leaving 4 bases of the junction unmatched. Per germline, CDR1 ENHRY and CDR2 SYGVKD. This CDR3 is built from 13 residues.

This chain connects TRBV7-2 to TRBJ2-7; D is possibly TRBD1 (6 bases). This CDR3 has 15 residues. Trimming took off 2 bases at V and 6 bases at J, with 17 bases between the two ends. CDR1 and CDR2 from the germline V gene are SGHTA and FQGNSA. CDR3 nucleotide sequence: TGTGCCAGCAGCTTAATTGGGGACACGAGGAGCGAGCAGTACTTC. Protein: CASSLIGDTRSEQYF.

To note about this clonotype: Sequence at one end of the junction differs from germline and may be a read error. This chain links TRBV18 with TRBJ2-5, with D perhaps TRBD1 (7 bases). CDR3 size: 13 residues. Germline loops: CDR1 KGHSH, CDR2 LQKENI. In DNA, the CDR3 is TGTGCCAGCTCACGACAGGGAGGAGAGACCCTGTACTTC. Residues: CASSRQGGETLYF.

This clonotype was seen a few times. This chain links TRBV20-1 with TRBJ2-7; 9 bases align to TRBD2. The germline gives CDR1 DFQATT, CDR2 SNEGSKA (reference sequence). Trimming took 0 bases from V and 3 from J; bases not matched to a gene: 6. CDR3 size: 15 residues. This CDR3 reads CSARELAGGFYEQYF. CDR3 coding DNA: TGCAGTGCTAGAGAACTAGCGGGTGGCTTCTACGAGCAGTACTTC.

This clonotype was found a few times. The chain carries TRBV28 and TRBJ2-6; no clear D. V lost 2 bases and J lost 3, with 5 bases in between. In germline, CDR1 is MDHEN, CDR2 SYDVKM. CDR3 length: 14 residues. CDR3 residues: CASSLDDGANVLTF. The CDR3 DNA follows: TGTGCCAGCAGTTTAGACGATGGGGCCAACGTCCTGACTTTC.

This clonotype has only a few counts. This chain joins TRBV6-5 and TRBJ1-1; D uncertain. CDR1 and CDR2 (germline): MNHEY, SVGAGI. V lost 0 bases to trimming and J lost 3 bases, with 8 bases between them. The CDR3 spans 14 residues. DNA of the CDR3: TGTGCCAGCAGTTACTCGTCAGGTTACACTGAAGCTTTCTTT. This codes for CASSYSSGYTEAFF.

This clonotype was observed a handful of times. The chain employs TRBV24-1 and TRBJ2-7; 7 nucleotides agree with TRBD1. The junction had 2 bases not matched to a gene; V was cut back by 7 bases and J by 0 bases. This CDR3 has 13 amino acids. The germline V gene encodes CDR1 KGHDR and CDR2 SFDVKD. CDR3 coding DNA: TGTGCCACCAGGGGGGACAGCTCCTACGAGCAGTACTTC. Translation: CATRGDSSYEQYF.

V is TRBV6-2 or TRBV6-3 and J is TRBJ1-1; D perhaps matches TRBD1 (5 bases). CDR3 length: 16 amino acids. Germline CDR1 and CDR2: MNHEY and SVGEGT. The germline V and J ends were trimmed by 0 bases and 1 base, with 12 bases remaining between them. CDR3 in amino acids: CASSYSMKGSNTEAFF. The CDR3 DNA sequence: TGTGCCAGCAGTTACTCGATGAAGGGGTCGAACACTGAAGCTTTCTTT.

In this sample, this clonotype turned up a few times. The rearrangement links TRBV24-1 to TRBJ1-2; 7 nucleotides agree with TRBD1. J was trimmed by 8 bases and V by 4 bases; bases with no gene match: 9. CDR3 size: 14 residues. Germline CDR1 is KGHDR and CDR2 is SFDVKD. The CDR3: CATSDRRQGNGYTF. CDR3 DNA: TGTGCCACCAGTGACCGTAGACAGGGTAACGGCTACACCTTC.

This chain connects TRBV20-1 to TRBJ2-1, with 14 bases fitting TRBD2. The V gene's germline CDR1 is DFQATT and CDR2 SNEGSKA (reference sequence). Trimming removed 5 bases from V and 8 bases from J; junction bases left unmatched: 8. The CDR3 is 15 amino acids. CDR3 DNA: TGCAGTGCTGGGCGACTAGCGGGAGGGCAGCATGAGCAGTTCTTC. Residues: CSAGRLAGGQHEQFF.

This clonotype was recorded a few times. The chain is built from TRBV12-3 or TRBV12-4 and TRBJ2-3, with D tentatively TRBD2 (6 bases). This CDR3 spans 14 amino acids. Trimming removed 8 bases at V and 0 bases at J, with 12 bases between. CDR3 bases: TGTGCCAGCGCCCCGAGCGGGAGCACAGATACGCAGTATTTT. This sequence encodes CASAPSGSTDTQYF.

This clonotype came up a few times. The V gene is TRBV6-2 or TRBV6-3, the J gene TRBJ1-6, with TRBD1 matching over 9 bases. V lost 6 bases and J lost 0; bases outside the gene matches: 6. There are 17 residues in the CDR3. Germline V gene sequence: CDR1 MNHEY, CDR2 SVGEGT. The CDR3 sequence: CASSSGTGPSYNSPLHF. The CDR3 coding sequence is TGTGCCAGCAGCTCCGGGACAGGGCCCTCCTATAATTCACCCCTCCACTTT.